This T cell receptor beta chain was sequenced for a study of beta chain features in type 1 diabetes. Study-level points and caveats: The influence of HLA type on TCRB rearrangement stayed undetermined. Possibly, sequencing cDNA over-represented cells that had high TCR expression levels. For Type 1 diabetes patients, all four CD4+ subsets carried TCRB CDR3s that were moderately but significantly shorter.

One heparinised draw, averaging approximately 120 mL, was taken per donor. From germline, CDR1 is SGHDT and CDR2 YYEEEE. The CDR3 has 17 amino acids. Trimming cost V 0 bases and J 0 bases; bases outside gene matches: 8. This clone was observed a handful of times. Its specificity is not known. The investigators reverse transcribed all of the isolated RNA, so they sequenced expressed TCRB transcripts. The repertoire was sequenced with immunoSEQ multiplex PCR; TCRdb's copy has only in-frame clones and lacks some. The sample carries about 340,000 clones, 6.5% to 10% recorded once. The source is a woman aged 18-29 years in good health. V gene TRBV5-6 combines with J gene TRBJ1-1; 7 bases are a match to TRBD1. Material for sequencing was central memory CD4+ T cells from blood. The CDR3 region is CASSLGQGGFMNTEAFF. The CDR3 DNA sequence: TGTGCCAGCAGCTTGGGCCAGGGGGGATTCATGAACACTGAAGCTTTCTTT.